A single sample is the source of the 12 T cell receptor beta chains below, sequenced in a study of CD8+CD57+ T cells in acquired aplastic anemia. Profiling that covered TCR beta VDJ and CDR3 relied on genomic DNA as its template. In TCRdb, the reads were re-called with MiXCR into one record per CDR3 protein. The sample consists of fewer than 250,000 distinct CDR3 sequences, approximately 52% of them appearing once. The specimen sequenced was sorted CD4+, CD8+, or CD8+CD57+ T cells (not recorded which) from PBMCs. The source of these receptors is a human donor in good health, serving as a control.

The rearrangement uses TRBV2 and TRBJ2-1; 8 bases agree with TRBD1. With 6 bases clipped from V and 6 bases from J, the junction kept 7 bases outside the gene matches. CDR3 length: 14 residues. In germline, CDR1 is SNHLY, CDR2 FYNNEI. Here the CDR3 reads CASSPGTGSNEQFF. In DNA, the CDR3 is TGTGCCAGCAGCCCCGGGACAGGAAGCAATGAGCAGTTCTTC. Full variable domain (remainder filled in from reference TRBV2 and TRBJ2-1): EPEVTQTPSHQVTQMGQEVILRCVPISNHLYFYWYRQILGQKVEFLVSFYNNEISEKSEIFDDQFSVERPDGSNFTLKIRSTKLEDSAMYFCASSPGTGSNEQFFGPGTRLTVL.

The rearrangement uses TRBV20-1 and TRBJ2-7; 7 bases are shared with TRBD2. The CDR3 length is 14 residues. Trimming removed 3 bases from V and 3 bases from J; junction bases left unmatched: 8. The germline CDR1 and CDR2 sequences are DFQATT and SNEGSKA (reference sequence). Here the CDR3 DNA reads TGCAGTGCTAGCGGGGGGATAGGGCACTACGAGCAGTACTTC. It is translated as CSASGGIGHYEQYF.

This clonotype was picked up many times. The rearrangement uses TRBV13 and TRBJ1-1, with D possibly being TRBD1 (5 bases). V lost 2 bases and J lost 3, with 13 bases in between. CDR1 and CDR2 (germline): PRHDT, FYEKMQ (reference sequence). The CDR3 is 15 residues long. CDR3 in DNA: TGTGCCAGCAGCTTAAAAACAGGAAAGTACACTGAAGCTTTCTTT. Protein: CASSLKTGKYTEAFF.

This chain joins TRBV19 and TRBJ1-1, with 9 positions matching TRBD1. The germline CDR1 and CDR2 sequences are LNHDA and SQIVND (reference sequence). The junction had 21 bases not matched to a gene; V was cut back by 9 bases and J by 4 bases. This CDR3 contains 18 residues. The CDR3 coding sequence is TGTGCCAGCCGTCCCCGAGGACAGGGGATAATTCCTACCACTGAAGCTTTCTTT. This codes for CASRPRGQGIIPTTEAFF.

There are many counts of this clonotype. This chain links TRBV20-1 with TRBJ2-7, with TRBD1 matching over 8 bases. The CDR3 extends over 13 amino acids. Trimming cost V 6 bases and J 1 base; bases outside gene matches: 5. Germline assignment: CDR1 DFQATT and CDR2 SNEGSKA (reference sequence). The CDR3 bases are TGCAGTGCCGGGACAGGCACTTCCTACGAGCAGTACTTC. Amino acids: CSAGTGTSYEQYF.

This clonotype was seen many times. The chain combines TRBV4-2 with TRBJ2-7, with TRBD2 identical over 7 bases. CDR1 and CDR2 (germline): LGHNA, YNFKEQ. Germline trimming cut 4 bases from V and 1 base from J; bases unmatched to any gene: 10. The CDR3 has 16 amino acids. The CDR3 coding sequence is TGTGCCAGCAGCCGGAGTGGGCCTAGCGGTTCCTACGAGCAGTACTTC. Its protein product is CASSRSGPSGSYEQYF.

This clonotype was seen ten or more times. This chain joins TRBV7-2 and TRBJ1-2; D call uncertain. Trimming pared 1 base from V and 5 bases from J, leaving 8 bases between. CDR3 length equals 13 residues. CDR1 SGHTA and CDR2 FQGNSA come from the germline V gene. The CDR3 sequence: CASSLEGRYGYTF. The CDR3 bases are TGTGCCAGCAGCTTAGAAGGCCGGTATGGCTACACCTTC. The full variable domain, rest sourced from reference TRBV7-2 and TRBJ1-2, is GAGVSQSPSNKVTEKGKDVELRCDPISGHTALYWYRQSLGQGLEFLIYFQGNSAPDKSGLPSDRFSAERTGGSVSTLTIQRTQQEDSAVYLCASSLEGRYGYTFGSGTRLTVV.

The genes are TRBV11-3 and TRBJ2-7; D is perhaps TRBD2 (7 bases). The CDR3 sequence is 15 residues long. V dropped 1 base and J dropped 2 bases, with 12 bases sitting between them. Germline-derived CDR1 and CDR2 are SGHNT and YENEEA. CDR3 sequence: CASSLGGGATYEQYF. Here the CDR3 DNA reads TGTGCCAGCAGCTTAGGTGGGGGGGCCACCTACGAGCAGTACTTC.

This clonotype was recorded at least ten times. The V and J genes are TRBV6-1 and TRBJ1-5; D uncertain. Germline assignment: CDR1 MNHNS and CDR2 SASEGT. The CDR3 covers 15 residues. V lost 3 bases to trimming and J lost 1 base, with 10 bases between them. In DNA form, the CDR3 reads TGTGCCAGCAGTGATCGAGGGCCGAGCAATCAGCCCCAGCATTTT. It specifies CASSDRGPSNQPQHF.

The V call is TRBV12-3 or TRBV12-4, the J call TRBJ2-7; TRBD1 matches at 9 bases. CDR3 size: 14 residues. J lost 2 bases, V lost 7 bases, and 6 bases had no gene match. For the CDR3, the DNA is TGTGCCAGCACGGGACAGGGCCCAGCCTACGAGCAGTACTTC. Residues: CASTGQGPAYEQYF.

The rearrangement links TRBV7-9 to TRBJ2-3, with 9 nucleotides matching TRBD2. V lost 3 bases to trimming and J lost 11 bases; unmatched junction nucleotides: 15. CDR1 SEHNR and CDR2 FQNEAQ come from the germline V gene (reference sequence). The CDR3 contains 16 residues. CDR3 nucleotide sequence: TGTGCCAGCAGCTTTCAAAGAAGCGGGGGGAGCGATGAGCAGTATTTT. Protein: CASSFQRSGGSDEQYF.

This clonotype was observed many times. The J gene is TRBJ2-3, the V gene TRBV5-8; TRBD2 matches at 13 bases. There are 14 residues in the CDR3. Germline CDR1 is SGHTS and CDR2 is YDEGEE. With 3 bases clipped from V and 8 bases from J, the junction kept 3 bases outside the gene matches. CDR3 DNA: TGTGCCAGCAGCTGGGGGACTAGCGGGACTACGCAGTATTTT. Its translation: CASSWGTSGTTQYF.